Here is one T cell receptor (beta chain) with its context. As yet, its antigen is unknown. These data originate in a study of cytomegalovirus exposure and HLA in healthy donors. Study-level points and caveats: Reports state that TCR beta sequences accurately predicted most subjects' HLA-A and HLA-B alleles. It was taken for granted in presence/absence analyses that sequencing depth across donors was roughly uniform.

CDR3 size: 15 residues. Germline V CDR1 and CDR2: LNHNV, YYDKDF (reference sequence). The trim removed 1 base at V and 4 bases at J, leaving 2 bases unmatched. Primers: 60 Vbeta forward and 13 Jbeta reverse. Sequencing was performed with immunoSEQ multiplex PCR; in TCRdb, only in-frame clones are kept and a portion is missing. The table lists about 160,000 clones, 75% to 80% of them singletons. The sample consisted of PBMCs. This receptor was taken from a woman in her forties in good health and CMV-seronegative. The V and J genes are TRBV15 and TRBJ2-3; the match to TRBD1 covers 10 bases. The CDR3 DNA reads as TGTGCCACCAGCAGAGGGGACAGGGGTGCAGATACGCAGTATTTT. Translation gives CATSRGDRGADTQYF.